This TCR beta chain was sequenced in a study of blood T cell repertoires in COVID-19. Turning to the study itself: There were acute and convalescent COVID-19 samples, and they came from the United States, Italy and Spain. In each case, the material was cDNA or gDNA derived from T cells, B-cell-depleted T cells, or PBMCs.

Original processing methods: Amplification of reference gene primers provided the estimated nucleated cell counts. TCRdb's copy holds only in-frame clones and misses some; the assay was immunoSEQ multiplex PCR. That table is the source of V, J and clone size, and D and trimming were worked out from the DNA. The sample has about 58,000 clones; 85% to 90% are singletons. The sequenced sample consisted of peripheral blood. The clonotype was recovered from a middle-aged man with active COVID-19.

The CDR3 DNA reads TGTGCCAGCAGTTTAGGGACTAGCGGGAGAGGCGAGACCCAGTACTTC. Its translation is CASSLGTSGRGETQYF. The chain is built from TRBV27 and TRBJ2-5, with 14 nucleotides matching TRBD2. This CDR3 spans 16 amino acids. Germline-derived CDR1 and CDR2 are MNHEY and SMNVEV (reference sequence). The junction had 4 bases not matched to a gene; V was cut back by 2 bases and J by 5 bases.